This is a list of T cell receptor beta chains from one sample in a study of blood T cell repertoires in COVID-19. Using immunoSEQ multiplex PCR, the repertoire was profiled, and TCRdb retains in-frame clones only, with some absent. The sample lists 30,000 to 35,000 clones, 82% occurring once. Sequencing was carried out using peripheral blood. These receptors all stem from a man of 80 years or more with active or convalescent COVID-19. The CDR3 runs from the conserved cysteine through the conserved F or W. A D gene is named only where the DNA matches it firmly.

j_call cdr3_length v_call d_call cdr3_aa
TRBJ2-2 15 TRBV9 TRBD1 CASSRDRGRTGELFF
TRBJ1-4 13 TRBV2 TRBD1 CASTRDRDEKLFF
TRBJ1-5 19 TRBV19 TRBD1 CASTDTTGQGAGGNQPQHF
TRBJ2-1 14 TRBV24-1 . CATSGVANYNEQFF
TRBJ2-2 14 TRBV7-6 . CASSAPENTGELFF
TRBJ2-3 16 TRBV15 TRBD1 CATSRDPGQGTDTQYF
TRBJ1-2 15 TRBV11-3 . CASSGDPAGYYGYTF
TRBJ2-7 15 TRBV5-1 TRBD1 CASSLGGGGSYEQYF
TRBJ2-7 17 TRBV4-2 TRBD2 CASSQDWSGGSGYEQYF
TRBJ2-7 14 TRBV12-5 . CASGLNTSPHEQYF
TRBJ2-7 15 TRBV19 TRBD2 CASSMGTSGPGEQYF
TRBJ1-5 13 TRBV4-3 . CASSQLGVQPQHF
TRBJ1-6 15 TRBV27 TRBD1 CASRPLTGDNSPLHF
TRBJ2-7 14 TRBV6-5 TRBD1 CASRRRTGNSEQYF
TRBJ2-3 16 TRBV19 TRBD1 CASSGTGALSTDTQYF
TRBJ1-2 13 TRBV24-1 TRBD1 CATSEGTGGGYTF
TRBJ1-1 14 TRBV7-2 . CATHAGRANTEAFF
TRBJ1-1 14 TRBV9 . CASSPGQKNTEAFF
TRBJ1-2 16 TRBV27 . CASSSRTPGTNYGYTF
TRBJ1-6 16 TRBV10-3 . CAISESEMSGNSPLHF
TRBJ1-2 14 TRBV7-8 . CASSLGRGTWSYTF
TRBJ2-7 16 TRBV6-6 TRBD2 CASRLTAGGPSYEQYF
TRBJ2-3 13 TRBV5-1 . CASSLQGTDTQYF
TRBJ2-7 14 TRBV7-6 . CASSSWTGTYEQYF
TRBJ2-5 16 TRBV6-1 TRBD2 CASSEPGLAGGETQYF
TRBJ1-2 15 TRBV6-4 . CASSDSAEGIYGYTF